This T cell receptor (beta chain) was captured by sequencing in a study of PD-L1 blockade in urothelial cancer. Study background: Beginning in about 2014, patients received atezolizumab, given as 1,200 mg intravenously every 3 weeks. About 90% of the 29 patients were men with bladder-origin urothelial cancer. At 3 weeks after treatment start (second dose) and again at 6 weeks, blood was analyzed. Typically, measured as a median, blood samples had more than 110,000 T cells.

The CDR3 totals 17 residues. The germline V gene encodes CDR1 SGHTA and CDR2 FQGNSA. J lost 3 bases, V lost 0 bases, and 7 bases had no gene match. Using immunoSEQ multiplex PCR, the repertoire was profiled, and TCRdb retains in-frame clones only, with some absent. The sample holds about 91,000 clones, 90% seen once. The TCR was taken from a man aged 55 to 70 with urothelial cancer. The chain couples TRBV7-2 to TRBJ2-7; 11 bases are a match to TRBD1. The sequenced sample was PBMCs, obtained around atezolizumab (anti-PD-L1) treatment. The CDR3 nucleotides are TGTGCCAGCAGCTTAGCGACGATTGGGACAGGGGGCTACGAGCAGTACTTC. Residues: CASSLATIGTGGYEQYF.